Following are 14 T cell receptor beta chains from one sample sequenced in a study of cytomegalovirus exposure and HLA in healthy donors (dated by TCRdb to about 2017). The library was generated by the immunoSEQ multiplex PCR assay. The multiplex PCR relied on a mix of 60 forward primers for TCR Vbeta segments and 13 reverse primers for TCR Jbeta segments. The table was pulled from immuneACCESS by TCRdb, which kept in-frame rearrangements only. Such tables lose some clones; where checked, under half of the loss comes from unresolved V genes, and the rest has no known cause. Here the sample has 140,000 to 150,000 clones; roughly 70% occur a single time. Of the sample, 1.5% to 2% is held by the ten largest clones. The sample consisted of PBMCs. These receptors all stem from a woman in her 40s in good health and CMV-seronegative.

The chain links TRBV11-2 to TRBJ2-3, with 12 bases fitting TRBD2. The CDR3 sequence is 15 residues long. Germline assignment: CDR1 SGHAT and CDR2 FQNNGV. The J segment lost 7 bases and the V segment lost 5 bases, leaving 7 bases of the junction unmatched. The CDR3 nucleotides read TGTGCCAGCAGCATTCGGACTAGCGGGGAATATACGCAGTATTTT. It encodes CASSIRTSGEYTQYF.

The J gene is TRBJ2-7, the V gene TRBV28, with 10 bases matching TRBD1. The CDR3 length is 15 residues. Germline V gene sequence: CDR1 MDHEN, CDR2 SYDVKM. V was pared by 3 bases and J by 5 bases, with 7 bases of the junction left unmatched. CDR3 loop: CASSFPDRGQNEQYF. The CDR3 nucleotides are TGTGCCAGCAGTTTCCCCGACAGGGGGCAAAACGAGCAGTACTTC.

J is TRBJ2-7 and V is TRBV28; D remains ambiguous. The CDR3 runs 12 residues. Germline CDR1 is MDHEN and CDR2 is SYDVKM. V lost 3 bases and J 6 bases, leaving 9 bases between the germline ends. The CDR3 sequence: CASSLEYAEQYF. CDR3 in DNA: TGTGCCAGCAGTTTGGAGTATGCCGAGCAGTACTTC.

The chain joins TRBV6-5 to TRBJ2-7; TRBD1 is a possible D gene (6 bases). Germline V gene sequence: CDR1 MNHEY, CDR2 SVGAGI. The CDR3 contains 15 residues. The V gene lost 6 bases and the J gene lost 4 bases, with 19 bases spanning the gap. CDR3 residues: CASRVGVLGAYEQYF. The CDR3 DNA follows: TGTGCCAGCAGGGTAGGGGTCTTGGGGGCATACGAGCAGTACTTC.

The V gene is TRBV6-6, the J gene TRBJ2-5; the D is unclear. V was pared by 6 bases and J by 3 bases, with 14 bases between. There are 14 residues in the CDR3. Germline CDR1 and CDR2: MNHNY and SVGAGI (reference sequence). CDR3 amino acids: CASSLPGLKETQYF. The CDR3, as DNA: TGTGCCAGCAGCCTCCCTGGGCTTAAAGAGACCCAGTACTTC.

This chain connects TRBV2 to TRBJ2-1; 7 bases align to TRBD1. The CDR3 totals 15 residues. The V segment lost 6 bases and the J segment 0 bases; nucleotides outside the gene matches: 5. Per germline, CDR1 SNHLY and CDR2 FYNNEI. In DNA form, the CDR3 reads TGTGCCAGCAGCATCAGGGACAGCTCCTACAATGAGCAGTTCTTC. Protein sequence: CASSIRDSSYNEQFF.

The CDR3 region is CASSLLGGTGNEQFF. The CDR3 region has the DNA TGTGCCAGCAGCTTACTAGGGGGAACGGGGAATGAGCAGTTCTTC. This chain links TRBV7-2 with TRBJ2-1, with D perhaps matching TRBD1 (6 bases). Germline CDR1 is SGHTA and CDR2 is FQGNSA. V dropped 2 bases and J dropped 7 bases, with 15 bases sitting between them. The CDR3 is 15 residues long.

This chain connects TRBV19 to TRBJ1-5; TRBD1 matches 9 bases. CDR1 and CDR2 from the germline V gene are LNHDA and SQIVND (reference sequence). The ends lost 5 bases at V and 5 bases at J; junction bases unmatched: 16. CDR3 length: 18 residues. In nucleotides, the CDR3 is TGTGCCAGTAGTTCACAGGGGGCGATTGCGTATGGCGATCAGCCCCAGCATTTT. The encoded protein is CASSSQGAIAYGDQPQHF.

This clone was counted a few times. This chain links TRBV6-1 with TRBJ2-7; the match to TRBD1 covers 9 bases. The germline gives CDR1 MNHNS, CDR2 SASEGT. The CDR3 is 16 amino acids. With V trimmed by 4 bases and J by 1 base, 8 bases remained unmatched. CDR3 DNA: TGTGCCAGCAGTGCTCAAGGGGGACAGGGTTCCTACGAGCAGTACTTC. This sequence encodes CASSAQGGQGSYEQYF.

The chain links TRBV19 to TRBJ1-4, with 8 bases fitting TRBD1. Germline lookup yields CDR1 LNHDA and CDR2 SQIVND (reference sequence). The CDR3 contains 14 residues. The V and J ends lost 4 bases and 3 bases, in that order; junction bases with no gene match: 1. The CDR3 sequence: CASSTQGANEKLFF. The CDR3 nucleotides read TGTGCCAGTAGTACACAGGGGGCTAATGAAAAACTGTTTTTT. Full variable domain (missing parts from reference TRBV19 and TRBJ1-4): DGGITQSPKYLFRKEGQNVTLSCEQNLNHDAMYWYRQDPGQGLRLIYYSQIVNDFQKGDIAEGYSVSREKKESFPLTVTSAQKNPTAFYLCASSTQGANEKLFFGSGTQLSVL.

This chain uses TRBV5-1 with TRBJ1-1; D gene ambiguous. CDR3 size: 14 residues. V was pared by 3 bases and J by 0 bases, with 9 bases between. Germline CDR1 reads SGHRS; CDR2 reads YFSETQ. CDR3 amino acids: CASSSTIMNTEAFF. CDR3 DNA: TGCGCCAGCAGCTCAACTATAATGAACACTGAAGCTTTCTTT.

This chain links TRBV28 with TRBJ2-5, with D possibly TRBD1 on 6 matching bases. Deletions cut 2 bases from V and 2 bases from J, with 12 bases between. The CDR3 contains 15 residues. The V gene's germline CDR1 is MDHEN and CDR2 SYDVKM. CDR3 DNA sequence: TGTGCCAGCAGTTTAGTGGGACACCTACAAGAGACCCAGTACTTC. Translated, it gives CASSLVGHLQETQYF.

The chain joins TRBV5-1 to TRBJ2-1; 14 bases line up with TRBD2. Germline assignment: CDR1 SGHRS and CDR2 YFSETQ. This CDR3 comprises 15 residues. J lost 9 bases, V lost 4 bases, and 6 bases had no gene match. The DNA of the CDR3 is TGCGCCAGCAGCCAGGGACTAGCGGGAGAGGGTGAGCAGTTCTTC. This sequence encodes CASSQGLAGEGEQFF.

This chain joins TRBV29-1 and TRBJ1-5; D not resolved. The CDR3 length is 13 residues. Trimming took 4 bases from V and 4 from J, leaving 11 bases between them. Per germline, CDR1 SQVTM and CDR2 ANQGSEA. The CDR3 DNA reads as TGCAGCGTTGTGGAACAGACAAATCAGCCCCAGCATTTT. This translates into CSVVEQTNQPQHF. The full variable domain, rest sourced from reference TRBV29-1 and TRBJ1-5, is SAVISQKPSRDICQRGTSLTIQCQVDSQVTMMFWYRQQPGQSLTLIATANQGSEATYESGFVIDKFPISRPNLTFSTLTVSNMSPEDSSIYLCSVVEQTNQPQHFGDGTRLSIL.